This TCR beta chain was profiled in a study of T-cell reconstitution after alpha-beta-depleted transplantation in children. Notes on this clonotype: Its antigen is not identified.

Unique molecular identifiers were built into the TCRbeta library. A single record per CDR3 protein comes from TCRdb applying MiXCR to the PCR reads. Of tens of thousands of distinct CDR3 sequences listed, less than 55% are singletons. The J segment lost 5 bases and the V segment lost 4 bases, leaving 4 bases of the junction unmatched. The germline V gene encodes CDR1 SGHRS and CDR2 YFSETQ. This CDR3 has 13 residues. Overall study results and limits: Hyperexpanded clones declined; after one year, newly produced T cells mostly supplied diversity.

J is TRBJ2-5 and V is TRBV5-1; 8 nucleotides line up with TRBD2. The source material was PBMCs, mostly from graft donor cells, sampled 360 days after TCRalphabeta/CD19-depleted stem cell transplant. This receptor was obtained from a male patient between 10 and 17 years old who had a stem cell transplant for acute lymphoblastic leukemia, so the T cells may come from the graft donor. The CDR3 spells CASSQLAAETQYF. CDR3 DNA sequence: TGCGCCAGCAGCCAACTAGCGGCGGAGACCCAGTACTTC.